This TCR beta chain emerged from a study of PD-1 blockade in classical Hodgkin lymphoma. Findings and caveats of the study: Newly diagnosed patients and complete responders had comparable diversity at baseline.

As regards this clone: Its antigen is not identified.

Method: immunoSEQ multiplex PCR; TCRdb's copy keeps in-frame clones and lacks some. Counted here are about 45,000 clones, around 72% occurring once; the ten biggest clones make up around 2.8%. The CDR3 loop spans 15 amino acids. CDR1 is LGHNA and CDR2 is YNFKEQ in the germline V gene. Trimming took off 5 bases at V and 3 bases at J, with 14 bases between the two ends. Relapses following autologous stem cell transplantation were seen in all patients, with brentuximab vedotin exposure varying. V usage is TRBV4-2 and J usage is TRBJ1-5; D is possibly TRBD1 (5 bases). This TCR came from a human donor with classical Hodgkin lymphoma. The sample was peripheral blood mononuclear cells (PBMCs), taken before the second cycle of nivolumab. The CDR3 sequence is CASSMRSGFNQPQHF. The CDR3 nucleotides read TGTGCCAGCAGCATGAGGTCAGGGTTCAATCAGCCCCAGCATTTT.